Listed below are T cell receptor beta chains from one sample, sequenced in a study of T cells in Graves' hyperthyroidism and ophthalmopathy. One entry per CDR3 protein, called by TCRdb with MiXCR from the multiplex PCR reads. This repertoire shows around 400,000 distinct CDR3 sequences, approximately 16% found once; its top ten account for approximately 19%. The sequencing input was blood. These receptors were collected from a woman between 55 and 75 years old with Graves' ophthalmopathy. Each CDR3 is given with its conserved first and last residue. D genes are given only for firm matches. Clone size is not always given. Where it is, it says once, few, many or a class for expanded clones.

>TRBJ2-7|-|few|TRBV7-8
TGTGCCAGCAGCCAGGGGCCGCGCTACGAGCAGTACTTC
CASSQGPRYEQYF
>TRBJ1-2|-|-|TRBV28
TGTGCCAGCGGACCTGGGGGGACTCCCTATGGCTACACCTTC
CASGPGGTPYGYTF
>TRBJ2-4|-|-|TRBV4-1
TGCGCCAGCAGCCAAGGGCTCCTACTCAACCTAGCCAAAAACATTCAGTACTTC
CASSQGLLLNLAKNIQYF
>TRBJ2-7|-|few|TRBV10-2
TGCGCCAGCAGTGTAACTGGGGACGAGCAGTACTTC
CASSVTGDEQYF
>TRBJ2-3|-|many|TRBV5-1
TGCGCCAGCAGCCCCCCGACCTCGAGCACAGATACGCAGTATTTT
CASSPPTSSTDTQYF
>TRBJ2-5|TRBD2|-|TRBV5-1
TGCGCCAGCGGAAGTAGCGGGGGGCAAGAGACCCAGTACTTC
CASGSSGGQETQYF
>TRBJ2-3|TRBD2|few|TRBV14
TGTGCCAGCAGCTACCCTAGCGGAGTGGGGACAGATACGCAGTATTTT
CASSYPSGVGTDTQYF
>TRBJ2-7|TRBD2|many|TRBV20-1
TGCAGTGCCGGGAGCGGGAGTTCCTACGAGCAGTACTTC
CSAGSGSSYEQYF
>TRBJ1-4|-|many|TRBV2
TGTGCCAGCAGTCTTGACAGGAACAATGAAAAACTGTTTTTT
CASSLDRNNEKLFF
>TRBJ2-3|-|few|TRBV15
TGTGCCACCAGCAGAGCGGTGGGGGGAACAGATACGCAGTATTTT
CATSRAVGGTDTQYF
>TRBJ1-2|TRBD1|many|TRBV6-1
TGTGCCAGCAGCCCATCCCTAACAGGGGCAGGCTATGGCTACACCTTC
CASSPSLTGAGYGYTF
>TRBJ2-1|-|many|TRBV2
TGTGCCAGCAGTGACCCGGGACGGCGGTTCTTC
CASSDPGRRFF
>TRBJ2-1|-|few|TRBV4-1
TGCGCCAGCAGTCCAGCGGACTCCTACAATGAGCAGTTCTTC
CASSPADSYNEQFF
>TRBJ2-1|-|many|TRBV19
TGTGCCAGTAGTATCGATGGGATGAGCTCCTACAATGAGCAGTTCTTC
CASSIDGMSSYNEQFF
>TRBJ2-1|TRBD2|few|TRBV9
TGTGCCAGCAGCGTAGTGGCTAGCGGGAGTATTGGGAATGAGCAGTTCTTC
CASSVVASGSIGNEQFF
>TRBJ1-6|-|many|TRBV28
TGTGCCAGCAGTTTAGGGGTTTCACCCCTCCACTTT
CASSLGVSPLHF
>TRBJ2-2|TRBD2|-|TRBV12-3/TRBV12-4
TGTGCCAGCAGTTTGAGGGCAGGGAGGGCCGGGGAGCTGTTTTTT
CASSLRAGRAGELFF
>TRBJ2-7|TRBD2|few|TRBV19
TGTGCCAGTAGTATGGAATTAGGAAGCGGGAGTTCCTACGAGCAGTACTTC
CASSMELGSGSSYEQYF
>TRBJ1-1|-|many|TRBV2
TGTGCCAGCCAGAACGCCAACACTGAAGCTTTCTTT
CASQNANTEAFF
>TRBJ2-1|TRBD2|-|TRBV5-1
TGCGCCAGCAGCTTGATGGCGGGAGTCAATGAGCAGTTCTTC
CASSLMAGVNEQFF
>TRBJ2-1|TRBD2|few|TRBV20-1
TGCAGTGCTAGAAGGACTAGCGGGAGGGCCATTTCCTACAATGAGCAGTTCTTC
CSARRTSGRAISYNEQFF
>TRBJ2-7|TRBD2|-|TRBV29-1
TGCAGCGTTGGAGAGTTAGCGGGAGGCGAGCAGTACTTC
CSVGELAGGEQYF
>TRBJ1-1|-|few|TRBV2
TGTGCCAGCAGTCTGGGGCCCGTCACTGAAGCTTTCTTT
CASSLGPVTEAFF
>TRBJ2-3|-|many|TRBV9
TGTGCCAGCAGCGTTGCAGGACCTCGAGATACGCAGTATTTT
CASSVAGPRDTQYF
>TRBJ2-1|-|many|TRBV11-2
TGTGCCAGCTCCGAAGCCTACGGGAGCTCTTGGTACAATGAGCAGTTCTTC
CASSEAYGSSWYNEQFF